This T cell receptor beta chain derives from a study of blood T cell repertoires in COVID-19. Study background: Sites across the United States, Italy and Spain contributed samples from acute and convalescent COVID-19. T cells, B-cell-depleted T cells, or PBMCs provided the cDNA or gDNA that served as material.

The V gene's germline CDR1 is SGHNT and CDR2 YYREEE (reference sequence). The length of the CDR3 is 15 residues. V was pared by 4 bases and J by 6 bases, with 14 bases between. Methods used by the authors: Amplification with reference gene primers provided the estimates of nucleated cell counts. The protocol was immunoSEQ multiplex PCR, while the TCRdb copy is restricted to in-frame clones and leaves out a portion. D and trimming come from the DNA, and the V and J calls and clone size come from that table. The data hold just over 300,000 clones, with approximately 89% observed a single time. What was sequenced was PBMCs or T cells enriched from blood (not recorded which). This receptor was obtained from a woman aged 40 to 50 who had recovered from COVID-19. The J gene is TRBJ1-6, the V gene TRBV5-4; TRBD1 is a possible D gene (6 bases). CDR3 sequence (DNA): TGTGCCAGCAGCAGATGGGACACGACTAATTCACCCCTCCACTTT. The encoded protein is CASSRWDTTNSPLHF.